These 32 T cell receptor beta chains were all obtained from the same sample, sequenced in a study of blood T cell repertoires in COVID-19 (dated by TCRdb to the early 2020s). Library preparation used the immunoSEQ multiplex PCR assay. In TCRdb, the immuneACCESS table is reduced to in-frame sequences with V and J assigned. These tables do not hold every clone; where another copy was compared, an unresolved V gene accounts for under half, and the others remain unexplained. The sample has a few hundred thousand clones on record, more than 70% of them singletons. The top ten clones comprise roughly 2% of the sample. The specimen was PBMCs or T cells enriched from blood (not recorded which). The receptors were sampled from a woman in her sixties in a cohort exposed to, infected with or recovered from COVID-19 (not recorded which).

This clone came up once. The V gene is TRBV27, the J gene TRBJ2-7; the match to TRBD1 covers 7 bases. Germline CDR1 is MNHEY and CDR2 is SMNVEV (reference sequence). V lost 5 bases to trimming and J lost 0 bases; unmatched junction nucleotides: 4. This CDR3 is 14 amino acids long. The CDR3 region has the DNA TGTGCCAGCAGTCTAGGGGGCAGCTCCTACGAGCAGTACTTC. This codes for CASSLGGSSYEQYF.

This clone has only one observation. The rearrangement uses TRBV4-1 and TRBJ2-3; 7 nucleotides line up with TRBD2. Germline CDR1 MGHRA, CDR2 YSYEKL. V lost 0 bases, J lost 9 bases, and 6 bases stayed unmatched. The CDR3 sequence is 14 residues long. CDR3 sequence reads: CASSQDIAGLTQYF. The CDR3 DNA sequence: TGCGCCAGCAGCCAAGATATAGCGGGCTTAACGCAGTATTTT.

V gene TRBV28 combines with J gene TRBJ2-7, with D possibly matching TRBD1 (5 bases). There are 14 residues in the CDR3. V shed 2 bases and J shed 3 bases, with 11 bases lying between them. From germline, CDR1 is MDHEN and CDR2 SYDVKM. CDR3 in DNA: TGTGCCAGCAGTTTAAGGCAGGGTTTCTACGAGCAGTACTTC. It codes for CASSLRQGFYEQYF. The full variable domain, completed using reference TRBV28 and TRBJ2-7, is DVKVTQSSRYLVKRTGEKVFLECVQDMDHENMFWYRQDPGLGLRLIYFSYDVKMKEKGDIPEGYSVSREKKERFSLILESASTNQTSMYLCASSLRQGFYEQYFGPGTRLTVT.

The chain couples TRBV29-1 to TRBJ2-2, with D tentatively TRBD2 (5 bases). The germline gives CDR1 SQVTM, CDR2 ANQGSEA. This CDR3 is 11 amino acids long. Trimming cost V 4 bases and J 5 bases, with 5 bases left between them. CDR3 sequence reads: CSVAGTGELFF. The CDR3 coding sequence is TGCAGCGTTGCGGGAACCGGGGAGCTGTTTTTT.

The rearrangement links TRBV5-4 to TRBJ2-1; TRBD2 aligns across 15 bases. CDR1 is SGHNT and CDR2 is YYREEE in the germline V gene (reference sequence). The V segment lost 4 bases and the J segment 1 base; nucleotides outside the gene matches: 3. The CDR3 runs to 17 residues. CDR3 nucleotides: TGTGCCAGCAGCCGGGGACTAGCGGGAGGATCCTACAATGAGCAGTTCTTC. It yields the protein CASSRGLAGGSYNEQFF.

CDR3: CASSAHRGGGYNEQFF. The CDR3 nucleotides read TGTGCCAGCAGCGCACATCGAGGGGGTGGGTACAATGAGCAGTTCTTC. This sequence joins TRBV9 and TRBJ2-1, with a possible D match to TRBD1 (6 bases). Trimming removed 3 bases from V and 4 bases from J, with 17 bases in between. Germline V gene data show CDR1 as SGDLS and CDR2 as YYNGEE. This CDR3 is 16 amino acids long.

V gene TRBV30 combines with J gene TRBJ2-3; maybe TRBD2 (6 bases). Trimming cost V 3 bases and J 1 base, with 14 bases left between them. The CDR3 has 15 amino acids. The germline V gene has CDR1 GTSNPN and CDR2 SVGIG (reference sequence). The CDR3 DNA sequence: TGTGCCTGGAGACGGCAGGGACTGGGCACAGATACGCAGTATTTT. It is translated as CAWRRQGLGTDTQYF.

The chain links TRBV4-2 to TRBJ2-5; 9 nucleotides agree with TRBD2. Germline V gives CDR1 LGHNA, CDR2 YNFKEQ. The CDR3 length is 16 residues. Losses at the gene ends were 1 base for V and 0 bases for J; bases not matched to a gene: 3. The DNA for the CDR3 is TGTGCCAGCAGCCAAGGAAGCGGGAGGAACCAAGAGACCCAGTACTTC. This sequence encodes CASSQGSGRNQETQYF.

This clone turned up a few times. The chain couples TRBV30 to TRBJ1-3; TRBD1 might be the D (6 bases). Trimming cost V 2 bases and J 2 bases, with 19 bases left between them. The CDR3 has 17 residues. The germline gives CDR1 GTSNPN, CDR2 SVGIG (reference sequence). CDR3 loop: CAWSPILTGFTGNTIYF. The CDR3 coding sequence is TGTGCCTGGAGTCCGATTCTGACAGGTTTTACTGGAAACACCATATATTTT. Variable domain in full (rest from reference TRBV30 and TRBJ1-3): SQTIHQWPATLVQPVGSPLSLECTVEGTSNPNLYWYRQAAGRGLQLLFYSVGIGQISSEVPQNLSASRPQDRQFILSSKKLLLSDSGFYLCAWSPILTGFTGNTIYFGEGSWLTVV.

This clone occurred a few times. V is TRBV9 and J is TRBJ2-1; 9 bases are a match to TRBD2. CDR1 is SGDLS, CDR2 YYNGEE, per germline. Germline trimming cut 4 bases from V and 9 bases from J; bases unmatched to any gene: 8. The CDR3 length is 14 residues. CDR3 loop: CASSPLAGGREQFF. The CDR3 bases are TGTGCCAGCAGCCCCCTCGCGGGAGGGCGTGAGCAGTTCTTC.

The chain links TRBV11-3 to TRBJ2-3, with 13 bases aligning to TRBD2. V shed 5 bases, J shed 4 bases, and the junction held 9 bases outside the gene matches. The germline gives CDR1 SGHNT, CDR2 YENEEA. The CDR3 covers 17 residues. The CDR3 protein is CASSPRTSGRIADTQYF. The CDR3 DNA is TGTGCCAGCAGCCCTCGGACTAGCGGGAGAATCGCAGATACGCAGTATTTT. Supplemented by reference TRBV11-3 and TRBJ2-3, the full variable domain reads EAGVVQSPRYKIIEKKQPVAFWCNPISGHNTLYWYLQNLGQGPELLIRYENEEAVDDSQLPKDRFSAERLKGVDSTLKIQPAELGDSAVYLCASSPRTSGRIADTQYFGPGTRLTVL.

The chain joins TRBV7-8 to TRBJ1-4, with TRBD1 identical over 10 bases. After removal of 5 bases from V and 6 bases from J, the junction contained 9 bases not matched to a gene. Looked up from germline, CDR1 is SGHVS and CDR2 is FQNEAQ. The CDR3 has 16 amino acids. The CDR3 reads CASSRVSGTGDEKLFF. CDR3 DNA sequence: TGTGCCAGCAGCCGAGTTAGCGGGACAGGGGATGAAAAACTGTTTTTT.

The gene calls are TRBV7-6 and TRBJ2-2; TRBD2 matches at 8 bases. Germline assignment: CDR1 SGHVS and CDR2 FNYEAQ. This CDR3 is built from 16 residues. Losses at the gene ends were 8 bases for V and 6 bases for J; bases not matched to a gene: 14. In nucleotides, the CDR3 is TGTGCCAGCTTCCGGGGAGCGGGAGTGGAGGCCGGGGAGCTGTTTTTT. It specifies CASFRGAGVEAGELFF.

The CDR3 nucleotides are TGTGCCAGCAGGTTCCGGGGGGAAGAGACCCAGTACTTC. Amino acids: CASRFRGEETQYF. This chain connects TRBV7-8 to TRBJ2-5; the match to TRBD2 covers 7 bases. The CDR3 has 13 amino acids. CDR1 SGHVS and CDR2 FQNEAQ come from the germline V gene. Trimming cost V 6 bases and J 3 bases; bases outside gene matches: 4.

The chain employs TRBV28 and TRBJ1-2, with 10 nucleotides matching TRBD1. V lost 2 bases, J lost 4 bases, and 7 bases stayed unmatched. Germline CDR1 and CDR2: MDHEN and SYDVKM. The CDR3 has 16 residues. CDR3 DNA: TGTGCCAGCAGTTTAACCGGACAGGGGGTAGTCTATGGCTACACCTTC. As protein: CASSLTGQGVVYGYTF.

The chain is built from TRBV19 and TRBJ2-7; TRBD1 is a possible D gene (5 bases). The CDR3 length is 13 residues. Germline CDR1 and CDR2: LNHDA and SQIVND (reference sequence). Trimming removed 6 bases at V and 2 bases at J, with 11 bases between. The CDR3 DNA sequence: TGTGCCAGTAGCCGTGCAGGGCCCTACGAGCAGTACTTC. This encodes CASSRAGPYEQYF.

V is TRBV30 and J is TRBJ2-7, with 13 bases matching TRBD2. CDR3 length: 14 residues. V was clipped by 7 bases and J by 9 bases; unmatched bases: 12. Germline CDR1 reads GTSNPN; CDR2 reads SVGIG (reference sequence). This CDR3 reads CASIRLAGGFGQYF. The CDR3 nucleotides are TGTGCCTCTATCAGACTAGCGGGAGGTTTCGGGCAGTACTTC.

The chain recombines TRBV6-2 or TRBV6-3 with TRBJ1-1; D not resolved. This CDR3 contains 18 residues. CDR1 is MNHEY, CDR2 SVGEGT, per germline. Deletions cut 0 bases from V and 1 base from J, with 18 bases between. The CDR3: CASSYSIHRGAGNTEAFF. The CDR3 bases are TGTGCCAGCAGTTACTCGATACACCGGGGTGCTGGGAACACTGAAGCTTTCTTT.

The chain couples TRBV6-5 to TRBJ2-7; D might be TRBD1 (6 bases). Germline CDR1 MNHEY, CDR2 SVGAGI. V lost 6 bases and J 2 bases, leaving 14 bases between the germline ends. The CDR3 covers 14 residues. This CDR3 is CASRVGTPPYEQYF. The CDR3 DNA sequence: TGTGCCAGCAGGGTGGGGACACCGCCCTACGAGCAGTACTTC.

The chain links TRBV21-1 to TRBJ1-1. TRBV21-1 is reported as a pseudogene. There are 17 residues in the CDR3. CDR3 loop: CASSKVYPGTGATEAFF. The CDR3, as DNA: TGTGCCAGCAGCAAAGTCTACCCGGGGACGGGAGCCACTGAAGCTTTCTTT.

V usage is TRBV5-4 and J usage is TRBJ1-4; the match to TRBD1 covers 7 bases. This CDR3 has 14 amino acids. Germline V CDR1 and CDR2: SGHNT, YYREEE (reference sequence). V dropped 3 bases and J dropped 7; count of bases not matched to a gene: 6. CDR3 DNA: TGTGCCAGCAGCTCCACAGGGGCGGGTGAAAAACTGTTTTTT. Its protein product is CASSSTGAGEKLFF.

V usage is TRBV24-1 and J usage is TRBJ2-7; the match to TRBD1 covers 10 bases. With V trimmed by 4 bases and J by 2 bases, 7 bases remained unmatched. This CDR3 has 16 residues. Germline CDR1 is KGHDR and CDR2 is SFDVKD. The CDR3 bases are TGTGCCACCAGTGAAGGGGACAGGGGACTTACCTACGAGCAGTACTTC. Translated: CATSEGDRGLTYEQYF.

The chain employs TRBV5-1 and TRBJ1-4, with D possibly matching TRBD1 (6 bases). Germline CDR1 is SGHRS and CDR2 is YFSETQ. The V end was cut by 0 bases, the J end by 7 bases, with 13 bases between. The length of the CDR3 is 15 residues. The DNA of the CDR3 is TGCGCCAGCAGCTTGGAAGGGGGGGTAGGTGAAAAACTGTTTTTT. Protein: CASSLEGGVGEKLFF.

The CDR3 DNA reads as TGTGCCAGTCCATTAGCGGGAGGGCCCTACAATGAGCAGTTCTTC. Amino acids: CASPLAGGPYNEQFF. The J gene is TRBJ2-1, the V gene TRBV2; 11 bases fit TRBD2. The V segment lost 9 bases and the J segment 2 bases; nucleotides outside the gene matches: 6. From germline, CDR1 is SNHLY and CDR2 FYNNEI. CDR3 size: 15 residues.

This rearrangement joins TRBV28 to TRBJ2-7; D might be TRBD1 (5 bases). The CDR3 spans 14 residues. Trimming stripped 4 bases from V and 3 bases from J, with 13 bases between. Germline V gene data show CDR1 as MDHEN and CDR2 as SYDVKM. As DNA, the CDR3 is TGTGCCAGCAGTTCCCCGATAGGGGACTACGAGCAGTACTTC. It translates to CASSSPIGDYEQYF.

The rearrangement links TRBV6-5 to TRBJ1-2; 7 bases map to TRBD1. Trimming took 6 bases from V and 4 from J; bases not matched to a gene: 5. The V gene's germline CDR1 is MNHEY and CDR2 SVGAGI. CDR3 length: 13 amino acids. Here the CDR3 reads CASSNRGLYGYTF. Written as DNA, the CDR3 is TGTGCCAGCAGCAACAGGGGACTCTATGGCTACACCTTC.

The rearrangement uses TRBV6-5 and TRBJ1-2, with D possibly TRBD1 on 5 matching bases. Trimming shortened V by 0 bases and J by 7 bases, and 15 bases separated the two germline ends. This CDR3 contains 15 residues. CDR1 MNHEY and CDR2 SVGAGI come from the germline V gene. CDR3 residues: CASSYSLGGFLGYTF. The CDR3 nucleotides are TGTGCCAGCAGTTACTCTCTGGGGGGTTTTCTTGGCTACACCTTC.

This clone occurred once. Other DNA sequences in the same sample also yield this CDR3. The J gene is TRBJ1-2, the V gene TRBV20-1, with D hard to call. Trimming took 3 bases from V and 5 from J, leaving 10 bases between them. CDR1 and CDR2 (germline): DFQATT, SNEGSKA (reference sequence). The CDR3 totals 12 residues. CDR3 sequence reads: CSASNRDYGYTF. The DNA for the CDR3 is TGCAGTGCTAGTAACAGAGATTATGGCTACACCTTC.

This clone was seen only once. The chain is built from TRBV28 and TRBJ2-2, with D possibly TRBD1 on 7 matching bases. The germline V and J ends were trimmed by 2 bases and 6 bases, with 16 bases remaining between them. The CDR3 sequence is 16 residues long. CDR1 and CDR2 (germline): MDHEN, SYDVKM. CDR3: CASSLIASGGSGELFF. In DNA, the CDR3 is TGTGCCAGCAGTTTAATAGCGTCAGGGGGGTCCGGGGAGCTGTTTTTT.

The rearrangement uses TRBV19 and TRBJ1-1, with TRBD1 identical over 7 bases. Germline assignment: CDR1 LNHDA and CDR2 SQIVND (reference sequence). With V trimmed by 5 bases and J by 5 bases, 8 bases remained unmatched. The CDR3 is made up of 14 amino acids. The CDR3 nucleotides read TGTGCCAGTAGTGTACAGGGGAGAGGGACTGAAGCTTTCTTT. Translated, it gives CASSVQGRGTEAFF.

The CDR3, as DNA: TGTGCCAGCAGCAAGGGGGACAGGCTTAATCAGCCCCAGCATTTT. Translation gives CASSKGDRLNQPQHF. This chain connects TRBV7-9 to TRBJ1-5; TRBD1 matches 8 bases. V lost 5 bases to trimming and J lost 4 bases; unmatched junction nucleotides: 7. Per the germline V gene, CDR1 is SEHNR and CDR2 is FQNEAQ (reference sequence). The length of the CDR3 is 15 residues.

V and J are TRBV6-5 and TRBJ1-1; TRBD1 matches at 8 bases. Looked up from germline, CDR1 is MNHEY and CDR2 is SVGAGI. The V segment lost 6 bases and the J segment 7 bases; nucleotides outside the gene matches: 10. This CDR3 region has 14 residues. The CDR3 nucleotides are TGTGCCAGCAGAAAGGGGGGACAGGCAAGTGAAGCTTTCTTT. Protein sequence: CASRKGGQASEAFF.